This TCR beta chain was sequenced for a study of T cells after yellow fever vaccination. Study at large: Libraries from low-cell-number fractions were prepared with the SMART-Seq v4 Ultra Low Input RNA kit. Points from the study as a whole: Abundant contaminating clonotypes from the bulk population could appear in FACS-sorted repertoires.

Making TCR cDNA involved 5'RACE template switching, which added UMIs and a universal primer site. TCRdb used MiXCR to reprocess the 5' RACE reads, holding one entry per CDR3 protein. The repertoire holds 300,000 or so distinct CDR3 sequences, with about 6.6% as singletons. The CDR3 spans 16 residues. CDR1 is SEHNR and CDR2 is FQNEAQ in the germline V gene (reference sequence). V lost 0 bases, J lost 2 bases, and 10 bases lay in between. As to this clonotype: Its antigen is unknown.

This TCR derives from a man younger than 35 who received the YFV17D yellow fever vaccine. Sequenced here: PBMCs, sampled about 41 days after the first yellow fever vaccination. The V call is TRBV7-9, the J call TRBJ2-2; a weak D match, TRBD2 (5 bases). CDR3 in amino acids: CASSLAFGVNTGELFF. Here the CDR3 DNA reads TGTGCCAGCAGCTTAGCGTTCGGGGTAAACACCGGGGAGCTGTTTTTT.